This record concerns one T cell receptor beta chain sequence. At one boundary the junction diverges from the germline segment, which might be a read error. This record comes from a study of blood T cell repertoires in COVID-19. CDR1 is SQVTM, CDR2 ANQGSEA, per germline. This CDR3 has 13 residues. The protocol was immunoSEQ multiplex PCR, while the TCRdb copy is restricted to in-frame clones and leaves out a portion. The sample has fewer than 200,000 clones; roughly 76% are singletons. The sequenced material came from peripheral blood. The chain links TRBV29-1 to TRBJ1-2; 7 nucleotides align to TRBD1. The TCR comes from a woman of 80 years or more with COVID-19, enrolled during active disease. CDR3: CSVEDRDVAGYTF. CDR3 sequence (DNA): TGCAGCGTCGAAGACAGGGATGTCGCTGGCTACACCTTC. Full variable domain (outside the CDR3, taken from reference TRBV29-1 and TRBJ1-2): SAVISQKPSRDICQRGTSLTIQCQVDSQVTMMFWYRQQPGQSLTLIATANQGSEATYESGFVIDKFPISRPNLTFSTLTVSNMSPEDSSIYLCSVEDRDVAGYTFGSGTRLTVV.